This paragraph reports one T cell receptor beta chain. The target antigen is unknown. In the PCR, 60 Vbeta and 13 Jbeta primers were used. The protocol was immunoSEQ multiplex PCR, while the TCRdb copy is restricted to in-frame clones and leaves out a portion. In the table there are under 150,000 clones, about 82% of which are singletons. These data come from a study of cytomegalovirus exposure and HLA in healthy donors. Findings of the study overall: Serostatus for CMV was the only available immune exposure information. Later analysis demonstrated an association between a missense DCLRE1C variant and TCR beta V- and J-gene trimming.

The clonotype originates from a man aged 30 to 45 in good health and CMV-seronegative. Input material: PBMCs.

The CDR3 reads CASSLDRGETEAFF. In nucleotides, the CDR3 is TGTGCCAGCAGCTTGGACAGGGGGGAGACTGAAGCTTTCTTT. The chain joins TRBV5-4 to TRBJ1-1, with 8 bases matching TRBD1. V was pared by 0 bases and J by 5 bases, with 3 bases of the junction left unmatched. Germline CDR1 is SGHNT and CDR2 is YYREEE (reference sequence). The CDR3 spans 14 residues.